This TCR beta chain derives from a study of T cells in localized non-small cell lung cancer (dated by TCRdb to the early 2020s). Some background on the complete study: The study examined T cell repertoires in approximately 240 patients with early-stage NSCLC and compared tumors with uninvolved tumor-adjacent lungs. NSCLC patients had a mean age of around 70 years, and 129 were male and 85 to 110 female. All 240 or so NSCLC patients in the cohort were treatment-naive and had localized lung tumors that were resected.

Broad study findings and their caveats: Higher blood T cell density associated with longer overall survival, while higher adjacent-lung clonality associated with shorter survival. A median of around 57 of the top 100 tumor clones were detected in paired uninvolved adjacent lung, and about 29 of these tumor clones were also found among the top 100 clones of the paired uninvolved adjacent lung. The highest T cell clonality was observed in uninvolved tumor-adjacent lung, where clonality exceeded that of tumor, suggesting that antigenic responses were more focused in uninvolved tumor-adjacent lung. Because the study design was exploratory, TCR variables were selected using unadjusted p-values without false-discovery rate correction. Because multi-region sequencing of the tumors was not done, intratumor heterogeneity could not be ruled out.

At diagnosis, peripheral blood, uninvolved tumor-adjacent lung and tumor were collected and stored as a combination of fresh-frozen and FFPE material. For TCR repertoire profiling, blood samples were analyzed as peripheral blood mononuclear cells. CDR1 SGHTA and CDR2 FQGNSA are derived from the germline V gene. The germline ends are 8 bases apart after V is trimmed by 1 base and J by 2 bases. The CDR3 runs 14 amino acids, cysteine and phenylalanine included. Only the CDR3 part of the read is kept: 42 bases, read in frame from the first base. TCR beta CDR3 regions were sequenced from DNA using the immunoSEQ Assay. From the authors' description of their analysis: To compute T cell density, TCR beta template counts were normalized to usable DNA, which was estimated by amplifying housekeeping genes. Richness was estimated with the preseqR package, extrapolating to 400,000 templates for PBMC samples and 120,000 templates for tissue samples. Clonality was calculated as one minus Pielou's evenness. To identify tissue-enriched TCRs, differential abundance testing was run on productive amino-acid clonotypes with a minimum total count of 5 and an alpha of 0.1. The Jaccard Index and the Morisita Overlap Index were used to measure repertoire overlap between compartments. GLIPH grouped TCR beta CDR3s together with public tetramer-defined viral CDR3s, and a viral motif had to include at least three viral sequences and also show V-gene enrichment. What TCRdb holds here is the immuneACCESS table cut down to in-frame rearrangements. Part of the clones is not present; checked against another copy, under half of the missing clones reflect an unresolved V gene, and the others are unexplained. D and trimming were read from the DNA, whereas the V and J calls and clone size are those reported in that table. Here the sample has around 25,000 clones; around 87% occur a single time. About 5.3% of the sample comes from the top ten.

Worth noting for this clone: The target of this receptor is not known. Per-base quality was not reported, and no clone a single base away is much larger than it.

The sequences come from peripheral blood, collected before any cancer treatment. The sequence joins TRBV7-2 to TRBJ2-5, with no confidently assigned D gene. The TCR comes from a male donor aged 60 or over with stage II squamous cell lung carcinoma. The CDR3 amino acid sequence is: CASSLGMGQETQYF. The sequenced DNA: TGTGCCAGCAGCTTAGGGATGGGTCAAGAGACCCAGTACTTC.